This T cell receptor (beta chain) came from a study of metastatic and nonmetastatic thyroid tumors (TCRdb year 2020). As for the study more broadly: Repertoires from peripheral blood and from tumor or nodule tissue samples of malignant and benign thyroid patients were compared. The research as a whole found: TCR beta diversity was reported as significantly higher in malignant tumors than in benign nodules, in both blood and tumor samples.

None of the patients had been given any treatment before thyroid surgery. Using T-cell receptor beta sequencing, the researchers looked back retrospectively at clinical samples from patients, gathered between about 2011 and 2019. Based on the germline V gene, the CDR1 and CDR2 sequences are SGHRS and YFSETQ. The CDR3 holds 16 amino acids from the cysteine to the phenylalanine. Only CDR3 DNA is held: 48 bases, read in frame from base 1. At the junction V is shortened by 7 bases and J by 0 bases; bases outside the gene matches: 10. This clone was counted only a few times. Its antigen specificity is not known. It has no much larger one-base neighbor in the sample; base qualities were not kept. Receptor libraries were prepared by PCR. The sample was run on an Illumina HiSeq 4000. High-throughput sequencing was used to profile the TCR beta-chain CDR3 region of every patient. The published analysis was carried out like this. The researchers built a classifier to tell apart papillary thyroid cancer patients with distant metastasis, based on CDR3 differences among clinicopathological groups. The Shannon index was used to assess repertoire diversity, and the Morisita-Horn index was used to assess tumor-blood repertoire similarity. Using fastp at Q25 and MiXCR, TCRdb reprocessed the public reads and kept productive beta chains. The V and J calls were determined by TCRdb, not by the authors. The sample has tens of thousands of clones on record, 25% to 30% of them singletons. The ten largest clonotypes hold roughly 31% of the sample.

The receptor was derived from a female donor with papillary thyroid cancer or a benign thyroid nodule (not recorded which). Some clones in this sample may be carry-over from other donors' samples. The sequenced sample consisted of blood. The sequence is built from TRBV5-1 and TRBJ2-3; 8 middle bases align to TRBD2. The CDR3 reads as follows: CASRPLAGLSTDTQYF. The nucleotides read TGCGCCAGCCGACCCCTAGCGGGTTTGAGCACAGATACGCAGTATTTT.